This TCR beta chain appears in the sequencing data of a study of T cell clusters in autoimmune cytopenias. Multiplex touch-down PCR amplified TRB using TRB-A and TRB-B pools in one tube. Each CDR3 protein gets one entry in TCRdb, which reprocessed the multiplex PCR reads and gives no DNA. The table gives thousands of distinct CDR3 sequences; the top ten clones make up under 30% of it. The CDR3 runs 13 residues. Germline V lookup: CDR1 LNHNV, CDR2 YYDKDF (reference sequence). This clonotype counts as medium-sized by frequency. Each sample's input was roughly 270 ng genomic DNA, 30,000 to 45,000 genome equivalents.

Sequencing was performed on peripheral blood. This sequence was found in a human donor with an autoimmune cytopenia or autoimmune hepatitis (not recorded which). The chain combines TRBV15 with TRBJ2-3; without DNA, the TCRdb call of TRBD1 cannot be checked. The CDR3 is CATRTGGTDTQYF.